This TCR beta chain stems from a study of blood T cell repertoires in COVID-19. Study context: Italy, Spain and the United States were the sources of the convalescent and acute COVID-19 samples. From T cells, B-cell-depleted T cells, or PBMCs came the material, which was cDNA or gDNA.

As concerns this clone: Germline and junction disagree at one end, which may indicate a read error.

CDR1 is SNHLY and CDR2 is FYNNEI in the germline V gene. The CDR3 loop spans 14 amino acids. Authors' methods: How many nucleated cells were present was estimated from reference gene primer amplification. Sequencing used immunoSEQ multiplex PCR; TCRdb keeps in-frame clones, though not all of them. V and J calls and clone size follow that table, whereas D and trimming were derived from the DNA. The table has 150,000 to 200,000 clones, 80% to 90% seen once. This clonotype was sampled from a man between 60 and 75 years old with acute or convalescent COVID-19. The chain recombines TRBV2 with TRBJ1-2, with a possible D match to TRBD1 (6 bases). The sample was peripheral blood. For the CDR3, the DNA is TGTGCCAGCAGCGAAGAGAGGGGGAGCTATGGCTACACCTTC. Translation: CASSEERGSYGYTF.